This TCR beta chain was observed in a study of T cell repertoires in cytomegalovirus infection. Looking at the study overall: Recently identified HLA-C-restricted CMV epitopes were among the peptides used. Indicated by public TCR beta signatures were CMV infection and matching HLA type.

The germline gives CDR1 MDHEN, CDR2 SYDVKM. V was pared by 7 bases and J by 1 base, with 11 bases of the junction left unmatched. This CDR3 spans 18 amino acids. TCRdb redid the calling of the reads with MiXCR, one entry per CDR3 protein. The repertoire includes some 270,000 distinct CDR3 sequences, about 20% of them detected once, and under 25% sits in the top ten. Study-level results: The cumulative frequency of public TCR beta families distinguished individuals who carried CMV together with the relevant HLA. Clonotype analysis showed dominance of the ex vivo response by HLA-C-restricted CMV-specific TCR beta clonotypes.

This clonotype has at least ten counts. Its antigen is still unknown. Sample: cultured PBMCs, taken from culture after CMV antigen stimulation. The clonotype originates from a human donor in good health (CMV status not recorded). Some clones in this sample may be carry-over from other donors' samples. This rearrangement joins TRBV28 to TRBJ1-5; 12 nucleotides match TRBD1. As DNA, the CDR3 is TGTGCCAGCATCGACCGGGACAGGGGGCGTACGAGCAATCAGCCCCAGCATTTT. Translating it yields CASIDRDRGRTSNQPQHF.